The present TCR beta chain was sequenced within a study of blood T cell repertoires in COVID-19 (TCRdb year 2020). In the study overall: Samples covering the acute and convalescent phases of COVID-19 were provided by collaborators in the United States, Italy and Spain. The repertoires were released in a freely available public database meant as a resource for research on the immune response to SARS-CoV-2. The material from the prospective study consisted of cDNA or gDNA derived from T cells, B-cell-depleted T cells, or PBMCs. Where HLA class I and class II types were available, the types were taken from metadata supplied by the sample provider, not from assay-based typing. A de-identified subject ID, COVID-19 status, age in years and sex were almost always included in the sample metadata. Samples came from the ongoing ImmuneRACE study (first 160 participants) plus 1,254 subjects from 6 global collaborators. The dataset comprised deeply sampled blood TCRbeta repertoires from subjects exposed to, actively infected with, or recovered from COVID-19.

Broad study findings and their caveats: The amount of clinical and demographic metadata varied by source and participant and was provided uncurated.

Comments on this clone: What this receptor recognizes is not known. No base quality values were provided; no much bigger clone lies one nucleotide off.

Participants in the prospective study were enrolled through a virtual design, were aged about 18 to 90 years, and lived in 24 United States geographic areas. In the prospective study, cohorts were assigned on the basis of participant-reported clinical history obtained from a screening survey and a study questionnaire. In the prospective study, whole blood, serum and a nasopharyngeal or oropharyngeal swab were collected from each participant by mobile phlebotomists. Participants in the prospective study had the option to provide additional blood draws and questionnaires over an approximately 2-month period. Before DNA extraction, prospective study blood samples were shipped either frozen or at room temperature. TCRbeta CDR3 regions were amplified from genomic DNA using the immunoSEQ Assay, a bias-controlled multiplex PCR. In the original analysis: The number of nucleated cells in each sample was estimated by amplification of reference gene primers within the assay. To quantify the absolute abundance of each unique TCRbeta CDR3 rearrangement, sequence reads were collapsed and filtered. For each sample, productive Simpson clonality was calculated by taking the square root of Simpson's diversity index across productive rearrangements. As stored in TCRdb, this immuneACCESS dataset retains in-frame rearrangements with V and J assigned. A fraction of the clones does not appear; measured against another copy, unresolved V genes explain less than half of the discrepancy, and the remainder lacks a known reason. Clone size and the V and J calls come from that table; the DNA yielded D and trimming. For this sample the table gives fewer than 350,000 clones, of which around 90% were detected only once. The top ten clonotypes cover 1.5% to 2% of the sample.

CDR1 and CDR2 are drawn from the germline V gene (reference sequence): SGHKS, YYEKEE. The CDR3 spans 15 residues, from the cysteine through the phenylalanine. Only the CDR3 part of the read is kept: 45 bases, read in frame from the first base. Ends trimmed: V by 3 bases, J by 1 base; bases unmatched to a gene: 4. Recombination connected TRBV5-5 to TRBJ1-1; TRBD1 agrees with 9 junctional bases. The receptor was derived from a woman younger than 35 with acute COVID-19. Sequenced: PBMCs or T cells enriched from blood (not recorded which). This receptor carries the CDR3 CASSYEDRGNTEAFF. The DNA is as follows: TGTGCCAGCAGCTACGAGGACAGGGGGAACACTGAAGCTTTCTTT.